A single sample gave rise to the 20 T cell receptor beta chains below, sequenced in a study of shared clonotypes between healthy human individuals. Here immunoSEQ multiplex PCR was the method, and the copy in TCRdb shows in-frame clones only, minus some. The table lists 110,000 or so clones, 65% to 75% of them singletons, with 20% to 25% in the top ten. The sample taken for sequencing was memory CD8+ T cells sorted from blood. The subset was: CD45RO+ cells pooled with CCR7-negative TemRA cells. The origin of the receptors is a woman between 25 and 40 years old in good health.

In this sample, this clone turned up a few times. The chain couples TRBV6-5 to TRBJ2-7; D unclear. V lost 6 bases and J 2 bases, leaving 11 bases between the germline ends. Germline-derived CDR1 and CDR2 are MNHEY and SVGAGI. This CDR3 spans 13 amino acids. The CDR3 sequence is CASSPPGAYEQYF. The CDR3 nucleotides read TGTGCCAGCAGCCCCCCCGGAGCCTACGAGCAGTACTTC.

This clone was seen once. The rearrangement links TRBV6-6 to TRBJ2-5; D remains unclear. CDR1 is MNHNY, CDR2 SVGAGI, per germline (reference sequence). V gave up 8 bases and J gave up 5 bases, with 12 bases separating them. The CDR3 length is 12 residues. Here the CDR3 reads CASGPDRETQYF. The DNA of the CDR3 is TGTGCCAGCGGACCGGACCGGGAGACCCAGTACTTC.

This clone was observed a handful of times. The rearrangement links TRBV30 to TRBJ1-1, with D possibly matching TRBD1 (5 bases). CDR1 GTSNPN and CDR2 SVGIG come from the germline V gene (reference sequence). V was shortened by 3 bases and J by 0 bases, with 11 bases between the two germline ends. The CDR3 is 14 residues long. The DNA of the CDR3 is TGTGCCTGGAGAGAACGGACACTGAACACTGAAGCTTTCTTT. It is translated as CAWRERTLNTEAFF.

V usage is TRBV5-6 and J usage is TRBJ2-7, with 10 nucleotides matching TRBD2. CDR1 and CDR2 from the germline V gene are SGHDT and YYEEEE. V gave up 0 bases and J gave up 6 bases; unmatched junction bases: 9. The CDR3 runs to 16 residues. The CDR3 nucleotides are TGTGCCAGCAGCTTGGCGTCAAGCGGGAGGGCCGCCGAGCAGTACTTC. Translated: CASSLASSGRAAEQYF.

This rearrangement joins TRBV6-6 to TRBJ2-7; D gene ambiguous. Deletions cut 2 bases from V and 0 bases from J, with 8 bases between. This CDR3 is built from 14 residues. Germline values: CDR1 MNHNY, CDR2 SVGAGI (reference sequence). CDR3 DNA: TGTGCCAGCAGTTACAGCATCCTCTCCTACGAGCAGTACTTC. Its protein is CASSYSILSYEQYF.

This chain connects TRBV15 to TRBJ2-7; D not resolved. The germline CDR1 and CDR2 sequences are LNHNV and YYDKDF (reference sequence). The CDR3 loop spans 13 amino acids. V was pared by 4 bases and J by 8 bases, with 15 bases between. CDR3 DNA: TGTGCCACCAGCATTAGGGCCACTACGAAGCAGTACTTC. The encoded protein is CATSIRATTKQYF.

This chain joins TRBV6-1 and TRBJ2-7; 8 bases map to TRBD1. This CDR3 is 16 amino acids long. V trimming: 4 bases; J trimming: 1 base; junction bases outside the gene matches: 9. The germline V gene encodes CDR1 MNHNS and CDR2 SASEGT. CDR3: CASSVQGVGMSYEQYF. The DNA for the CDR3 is TGTGCCAGCAGTGTACAGGGGGTAGGGATGTCCTACGAGCAGTACTTC.

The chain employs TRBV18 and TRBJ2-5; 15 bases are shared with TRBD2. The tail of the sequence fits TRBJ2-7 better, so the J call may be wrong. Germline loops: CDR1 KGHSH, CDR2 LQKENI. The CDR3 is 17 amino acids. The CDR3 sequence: CASSKPGLAGGMPEQYF. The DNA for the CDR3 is TGTGCCAGCTCAAAACCGGGACTAGCGGGAGGAATGCCCGAGCAGTACTTC.

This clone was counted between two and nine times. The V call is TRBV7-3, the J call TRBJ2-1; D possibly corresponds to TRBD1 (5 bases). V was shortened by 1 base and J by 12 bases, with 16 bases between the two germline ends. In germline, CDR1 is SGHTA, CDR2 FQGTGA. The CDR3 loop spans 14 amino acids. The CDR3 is CASSLSPDPQGQFF. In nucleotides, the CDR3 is TGTGCCAGCAGCTTAAGCCCGGACCCGCAGGGGCAGTTCTTC. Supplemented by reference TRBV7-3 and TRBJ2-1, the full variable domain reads GAGVSQTPSNKVTEKGKYVELRCDPISGHTALYWYRQSLGQGPEFLIYFQGTGAADDSGLPNDRFFAVRPEGSVSTLKIQRTERGDSAVYLCASSLSPDPQGQFFGPGTRLTVL.

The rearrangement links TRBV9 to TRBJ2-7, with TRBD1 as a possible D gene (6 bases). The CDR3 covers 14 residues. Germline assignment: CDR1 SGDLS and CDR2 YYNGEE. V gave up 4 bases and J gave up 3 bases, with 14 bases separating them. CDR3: CASSPKTGFYEQYF. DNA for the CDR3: TGTGCCAGCAGCCCTAAGACAGGATTCTACGAGCAGTACTTC.

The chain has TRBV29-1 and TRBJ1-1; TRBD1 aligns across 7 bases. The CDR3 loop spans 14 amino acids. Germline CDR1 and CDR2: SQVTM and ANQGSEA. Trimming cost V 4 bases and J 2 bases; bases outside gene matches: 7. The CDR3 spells CSVVPTGLNTEAFF. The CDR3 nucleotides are TGCAGCGTTGTACCGACAGGGTTAAACACTGAAGCTTTCTTT.

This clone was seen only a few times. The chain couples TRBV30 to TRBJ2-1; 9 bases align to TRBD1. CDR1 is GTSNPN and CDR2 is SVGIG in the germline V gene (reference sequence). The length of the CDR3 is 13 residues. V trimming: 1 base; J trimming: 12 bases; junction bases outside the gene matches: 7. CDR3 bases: TGTGCCTGGAGTGAGGGACAGGGAGGAGGGCAGTTCTTC. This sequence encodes CAWSEGQGGGQFF.

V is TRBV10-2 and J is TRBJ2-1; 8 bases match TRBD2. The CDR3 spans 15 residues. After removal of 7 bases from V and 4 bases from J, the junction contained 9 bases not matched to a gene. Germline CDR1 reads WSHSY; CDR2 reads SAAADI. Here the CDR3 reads CASMPFSGGYNEQFF. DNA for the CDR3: TGCGCCAGCATGCCCTTCAGCGGGGGTTACAATGAGCAGTTCTTC.

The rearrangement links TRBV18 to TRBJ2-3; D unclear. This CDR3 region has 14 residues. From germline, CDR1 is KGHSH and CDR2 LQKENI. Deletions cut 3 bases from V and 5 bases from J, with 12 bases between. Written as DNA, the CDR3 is TGTGCCAGCTCACCCCCGTCAACCGAAGATACGCAGTATTTT. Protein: CASSPPSTEDTQYF.

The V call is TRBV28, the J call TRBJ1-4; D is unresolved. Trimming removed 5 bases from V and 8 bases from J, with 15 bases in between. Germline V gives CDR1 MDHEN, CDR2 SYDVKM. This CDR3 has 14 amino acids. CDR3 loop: CASSTPGWIEKLFF. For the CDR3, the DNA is TGTGCCAGCAGTACACCCGGGTGGATAGAAAAACTGTTTTTT. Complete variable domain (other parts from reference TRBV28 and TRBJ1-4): DVKVTQSSRYLVKRTGEKVFLECVQDMDHENMFWYRQDPGLGLRLIYFSYDVKMKEKGDIPEGYSVSREKKERFSLILESASTNQTSMYLCASSTPGWIEKLFFGSGTQLSVL.

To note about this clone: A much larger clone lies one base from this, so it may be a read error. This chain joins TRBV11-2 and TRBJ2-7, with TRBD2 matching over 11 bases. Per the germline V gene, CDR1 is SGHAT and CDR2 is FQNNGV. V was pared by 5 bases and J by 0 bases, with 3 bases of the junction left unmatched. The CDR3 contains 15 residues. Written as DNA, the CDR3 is TGTGCCAGCAGCCAAGGACTAGCGGGCTCCTACGAGCAGTACTTC. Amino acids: CASSQGLAGSYEQYF.

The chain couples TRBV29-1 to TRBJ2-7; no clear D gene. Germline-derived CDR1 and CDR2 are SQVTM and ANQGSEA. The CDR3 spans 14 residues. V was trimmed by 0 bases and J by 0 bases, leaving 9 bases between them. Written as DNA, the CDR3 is TGCAGCGTTGAAGAGGAAGATAGCTCCTACGAGCAGTACTTC. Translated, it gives CSVEEEDSSYEQYF.

Written as DNA, the CDR3 is TGTGCCAGTAGTTATAGACAAGAGACCCAGTACTTC. It codes for CASSYRQETQYF. V and J are TRBV19 and TRBJ2-5; unclear D gene. The V end lost 5 bases, the J end lost 2 bases, and 6 bases lay between the germline ends. The CDR3 spans 12 residues. The V gene's germline CDR1 is LNHDA and CDR2 SQIVND (reference sequence). Full variable domain (outside the CDR3, taken from reference TRBV19 and TRBJ2-5): DGGITQSPKYLFRKEGQNVTLSCEQNLNHDAMYWYRQDPGQGLRLIYYSQIVNDFQKGDIAEGYSVSREKKESFPLTVTSAQKNPTAFYLCASSYRQETQYFGPGTRLLVL.

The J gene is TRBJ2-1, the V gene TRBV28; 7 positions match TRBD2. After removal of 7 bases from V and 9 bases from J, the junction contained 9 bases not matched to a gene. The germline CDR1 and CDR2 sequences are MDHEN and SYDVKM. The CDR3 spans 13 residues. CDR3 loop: CASIYGGRGEQFF. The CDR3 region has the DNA TGTGCCAGCATTTACGGCGGGAGAGGTGAGCAGTTCTTC.

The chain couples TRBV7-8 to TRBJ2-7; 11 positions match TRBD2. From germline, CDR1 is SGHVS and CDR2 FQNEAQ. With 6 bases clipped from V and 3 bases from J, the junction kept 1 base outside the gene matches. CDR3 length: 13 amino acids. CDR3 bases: TGTGCCAGCAGGACTAGCGGGGACTACGAGCAGTACTTC. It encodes CASRTSGDYEQYF.